This T cell receptor beta chain was captured in a study of OX40 agonist ivuxolimab in advanced cancers. The protocol was immunoSEQ multiplex PCR, while the TCRdb copy is restricted to in-frame clones and leaves out a portion. The table records around 34,000 clones, around 86% of them present only once. This CDR3 is built from 14 residues. CDR1 is MDHEN and CDR2 is SYDVKM in the germline V gene. Unmatched junction bases numbered 8, after V lost 7 bases and J lost 3 bases. This clone turned up a few times. Blood samples were obtained at baseline, cycle 4 day 1, and cycle 7 day 1. The sample consisted of CD4+ or CD8+ T cells sorted from blood, taken in a trial of the OX40 agonist ivuxolimab. This sequence was found in an adult with an advanced solid tumor such as melanoma, head and neck, liver or kidney cancer. The chain joins TRBV28 to TRBJ2-7; 8 bases align to TRBD2. CDR3 sequence: CASISGSSVYEQYF. In DNA, the CDR3 is TGTGCCAGCATCAGCGGGAGCTCTGTCTACGAGCAGTACTTC.